The entry that follows covers one T cell receptor (beta chain) sequence. This sample was included in a study of blood T cell repertoires in COVID-19. Germline lookup yields CDR1 SEHNR and CDR2 FQNEAQ (reference sequence). CDR3 length equals 17 residues. Trimming stripped 4 bases from V and 6 bases from J, with 23 bases between. Method: immunoSEQ multiplex PCR; TCRdb's copy keeps in-frame clones and lacks some. The data contain 50,000 to 60,000 clones, 75% to 85% of them singletons. Sequencing input: peripheral blood. This chain connects TRBV7-9 to TRBJ2-3; D perhaps matches TRBD2 (6 bases). The receptor was derived from a man between 35 and 55 years old with acute or convalescent COVID-19. This CDR3 reads CASSSNPLGRFADTQYF. The CDR3 nucleotides read TGTGCCAGCAGCTCCAATCCTCTGGGGAGGTTTGCGGATACGCAGTATTTT. Complete variable domain (other parts from reference TRBV7-9 and TRBJ2-3): DTGVSQNPRHKITKRGQNVTFRCDPISEHNRLYWYRQTLGQGPEFLTYFQNEAQLEKSRLLSDRFSAERPKGSFSTLEIQRTEQGDSAMYLCASSSNPLGRFADTQYFGPGTRLTVL.